One sample yielded the 27 T cell receptor beta chains listed below, sequenced in a study of siplizumab effects on memory and regulatory T cells. Assay used: immunoSEQ multiplex PCR; TCRdb lists only in-frame clones, some missing. The table records approximately 100,000 clones, about 93% of them present only once. The material sequenced was Tregs sorted from blood. The source of these receptors is a human donor in good health.

The chain is built from TRBV6-5 and TRBJ2-1; tentatively, D is TRBD2 (6 bases). The CDR3 spans 15 residues. Germline V gene sequence: CDR1 MNHEY, CDR2 SVGAGI. The V and J ends lost 5 bases and 7 bases respectively, with 18 bases between them. The CDR3 loop is CASSVGTLRGNEQFF. Here the CDR3 DNA reads TGTGCCAGCAGTGTAGGGACTCTACGGGGGAATGAGCAGTTCTTC.

V gene TRBV7-6 combines with J gene TRBJ1-5; no clear D. CDR3 length equals 13 residues. Trimming stripped 1 base from V and 4 bases from J, with 5 bases between. Looked up from germline, CDR1 is SGHVS and CDR2 is FNYEAQ. The DNA for the CDR3 is TGTGCCAGCAGCTTAGGACCAAATCAGCCCCAGCATTTT. Its translation: CASSLGPNQPQHF.

This clone was seen a few times. V is TRBV4-1 and J is TRBJ1-2; the D gene is possibly TRBD1 (5 bases). This CDR3 region has 14 residues. V lost 3 bases to trimming and J lost 8 bases, with 16 bases between them. In germline, CDR1 is MGHRA, CDR2 YSYEKL. This CDR3 reads CASSHETGVGGYTF. The CDR3 region has the DNA TGCGCCAGCAGCCACGAGACGGGGGTAGGCGGCTACACCTTC.

The chain joins TRBV29-1 to TRBJ2-1; maybe TRBD2 (5 bases). The V end lost 7 bases, the J end lost 2 bases, and 6 bases lay between the germline ends. Germline V gene data show CDR1 as SQVTM and CDR2 as ANQGSEA. The CDR3 runs 11 residues. CDR3 sequence: CSAGTYNEQFF. The CDR3 DNA reads as TGCAGCGCGGGAACCTACAATGAGCAGTTCTTC.

This sequence joins TRBV15 and TRBJ2-1; TRBD2 agrees at 10 bases. Germline V CDR1 and CDR2: LNHNV, YYDKDF (reference sequence). V was pared by 1 base and J by 4 bases, with 10 bases of the junction left unmatched. This CDR3 is built from 18 residues. The CDR3 DNA is TGTGCCACCAGCAGAGGGGGGGGAGGACTAGCGGCATACAATGAGCAGTTCTTC. It encodes CATSRGGGGLAAYNEQFF.

The CDR3 region is CAWSVGGNQPQHF. Written as DNA, the CDR3 is TGTGCCTGGAGTGTAGGGGGGAATCAGCCCCAGCATTTT. The chain employs TRBV30 and TRBJ1-5; the D gene is possibly TRBD1 (6 bases). The CDR3 loop spans 13 amino acids. Per the germline V gene, CDR1 is GTSNPN and CDR2 is SVGIG (reference sequence). Trimming took 0 bases from V and 4 from J, leaving 7 bases between them. Based on the CDR3 plus reference TRBV30 and TRBJ1-5, the full variable domain is SQTIHQWPATLVQPVGSPLSLECTVEGTSNPNLYWYRQAAGRGLQLLFYSVGIGQISSEVPQNLSASRPQDRQFILSSKKLLLSDSGFYLCAWSVGGNQPQHFGDGTRLSIL.

The V and J genes are TRBV7-9 and TRBJ2-1, with 12 bases aligning to TRBD2. CDR3 length: 17 residues. The junction had 10 bases not matched to a gene; V was cut back by 1 base and J by 9 bases. Germline V gene lookup returns CDR1 SEHNR and CDR2 FQNEAQ (reference sequence). CDR3 in amino acids: CASSLGRVLAGGTEQFF. In DNA, the CDR3 is TGTGCCAGCAGCTTAGGAAGGGTACTAGCGGGAGGAACTGAGCAGTTCTTC. The whole variable domain, remainder taken from reference TRBV7-9 and TRBJ2-1, is DTGVSQNPRHKITKRGQNVTFRCDPISEHNRLYWYRQTLGQGPEFLTYFQNEAQLEKSRLLSDRFSAERPKGSFSTLEIQRTEQGDSAMYLCASSLGRVLAGGTEQFFGPGTRLTVL.

This clone has only one observation. The genes are TRBV10-1 and TRBJ2-1; TRBD2 agrees at 11 bases. The junction had 10 bases not matched to a gene; V was cut back by 3 bases and J by 6 bases. The germline gives CDR1 WNHNN, CDR2 SYGVQD (reference sequence). The CDR3 is made up of 17 amino acids. CDR3: CASSDSVLAGVFNEQFF. For the CDR3, the DNA is TGCGCCAGCAGTGATTCGGTACTAGCGGGAGTTTTCAATGAGCAGTTCTTC.

This rearrangement joins TRBV11-2 to TRBJ2-2; D remains ambiguous. Germline values: CDR1 SGHAT, CDR2 FQNNGV. Between the trimmed V and J ends, which lost 3 bases and 7 bases, there was a span of 6 bases. The CDR3 is 12 residues long. CDR3 residues: CASSFSGGELFF. The CDR3 DNA is TGTGCCAGCAGCTTTAGTGGCGGGGAGCTGTTTTTT.

The chain employs TRBV7-3 and TRBJ2-3, with D possibly being TRBD2 (6 bases). The CDR3 sequence is 16 residues long. CDR1 is SGHTA, CDR2 FQGTGA, per germline. Trimming pared 3 bases from V and 4 bases from J, leaving 17 bases between. Here the CDR3 reads CASSFGVSGAADTQYF. CDR3 nucleotides: TGTGCCAGCAGCTTTGGGGTTTCGGGAGCCGCAGATACGCAGTATTTT.

V and J are TRBV27 and TRBJ2-7, with 7 bases matching TRBD1. The V gene's germline CDR1 is MNHEY and CDR2 SMNVEV (reference sequence). The ends lost 3 bases at V and 3 bases at J; junction bases unmatched: 8. This CDR3 is built from 15 residues. CDR3 loop: CASSLSRGSRYEQYF. As DNA, the CDR3 is TGTGCCAGCAGTTTGTCCAGGGGGTCCCGCTACGAGCAGTACTTC.

This chain uses TRBV5-1 with TRBJ2-7; 9 bases match TRBD2. The CDR3 extends over 18 amino acids. V shed 3 bases, J shed 0 bases, and the junction held 13 bases outside the gene matches. Looked up from germline, CDR1 is SGHRS and CDR2 is YFSETQ. This chain's CDR3 is CASSSRGGLAGRSYEQYF. The CDR3 nucleotides read TGCGCCAGCAGCTCGAGGGGAGGGCTAGCGGGGCGCTCCTACGAGCAGTACTTC.

The rearrangement links TRBV30 to TRBJ2-2, with 7 nucleotides matching TRBD2. J lost 6 bases, V lost 7 bases, and 5 bases had no gene match. Germline values: CDR1 GTSNPN, CDR2 SVGIG (reference sequence). This CDR3 comprises 12 residues. CDR3 nucleotide sequence: TGTGCCTCAGCCGGACTAGCCGGGGAGCTGTTTTTT. Translation: CASAGLAGELFF.

The chain is built from TRBV7-2 and TRBJ1-1; no firm D call. The V and J ends lost 2 bases and 5 bases respectively, with 15 bases between them. The CDR3 is 15 residues long. The V gene's germline CDR1 is SGHTA and CDR2 FQGNSA. DNA for the CDR3: TGTGCCAGCAGCTTAATAGGGTCACGAGGGACTGAAGCTTTCTTT. Its translation is CASSLIGSRGTEAFF.

The CDR3 is CASSTAPETQYF. CDR3 DNA: TGTGCCAGCTCAACCGCCCCTGAGACCCAGTACTTC. This rearrangement joins TRBV18 to TRBJ2-5; D call uncertain. The CDR3 totals 12 residues. V was pared by 5 bases and J by 5 bases, with 9 bases between. Germline loops: CDR1 KGHSH, CDR2 LQKENI.

The V and J genes are TRBV9 and TRBJ2-3; D may correspond to TRBD1 or TRBD2 (5 bases each). This CDR3 has 16 amino acids. Germline CDR1 and CDR2: SGDLS and YYNGEE. Trimming removed 4 bases at V and 4 bases at J, with 19 bases between. The CDR3 protein is CASSLAGAPAADTQYF. In nucleotides, the CDR3 is TGTGCCAGCAGCTTAGCCGGGGCCCCCGCCGCAGATACGCAGTATTTT.

The CDR3 spells CASSRGRGYTF. DNA of the CDR3: TGTGCCAGCAGCCGAGGGCGTGGCTACACCTTC. The chain recombines TRBV6-1 with TRBJ1-2; unclear D gene. CDR3 length: 11 amino acids. V was pared by 6 bases and J by 7 bases, with 9 bases between. From germline, CDR1 is MNHNS and CDR2 SASEGT.

V usage is TRBV11-2 and J usage is TRBJ2-7; 8 nucleotides line up with TRBD2. CDR1 and CDR2 from the germline V gene are SGHAT and FQNNGV. V trimming: 1 base; J trimming: 4 bases; junction bases outside the gene matches: 12. CDR3 length: 17 amino acids. The CDR3 nucleotides read TGTGCCAGCAGCTTAGGGGTCGGAGCGGGAGCTGCTTACGAGCAGTACTTC. The encoded protein is CASSLGVGAGAAYEQYF.

The CDR3 region is CASSAGWGAIAADTQYF. The CDR3 region has the DNA TGTGCCAGCAGCGCCGGATGGGGCGCGATAGCCGCAGATACGCAGTATTTT. V gene TRBV7-2 combines with J gene TRBJ2-3, with D perhaps matching TRBD1 (5 bases). Germline assignment: CDR1 SGHTA and CDR2 FQGNSA. Trimming stripped 5 bases from V and 4 bases from J, with 22 bases between. The CDR3 spans 17 residues. Using reference TRBV7-2 and TRBJ2-3 for the parts outside the CDR3, the full variable domain is GAGVSQSPSNKVTEKGKDVELRCDPISGHTALYWYRQSLGQGLEFLIYFQGNSAPDKSGLPSDRFSAERTGGSVSTLTIQRTQQEDSAVYLCASSAGWGAIAADTQYFGPGTRLTVL.

The chain carries TRBV7-9 and TRBJ2-5; D uncertain. There are 16 residues in the CDR3. Looked up from germline, CDR1 is SEHNR and CDR2 is FQNEAQ (reference sequence). V lost 5 bases to trimming and J lost 2 bases, with 18 bases between them. The chain's CDR3 is CASSRLLPSKQETQYF. The CDR3 DNA reads TGTGCCAGCAGCCGACTTCTGCCGTCGAAACAAGAGACCCAGTACTTC.

This clone was observed a single time. The chain links TRBV28 to TRBJ1-2; 10 bases fit TRBD1. The junction had 6 bases not matched to a gene; V was cut back by 6 bases and J by 5 bases. The V gene's germline CDR1 is MDHEN and CDR2 SYDVKM. This CDR3 is built from 14 residues. The CDR3 bases are TGTGCCAGCAGCGGACAGGGGGTGGTTTATGGCTACACCTTC. Protein product: CASSGQGVVYGYTF.

V gene TRBV7-9 combines with J gene TRBJ1-2, with D perhaps matching TRBD1 (6 bases). The CDR3 sequence is 13 residues long. V lost 2 bases to trimming and J lost 8 bases, with 12 bases between them. CDR1 is SEHNR and CDR2 is FQNEAQ in the germline V gene (reference sequence). For the CDR3, the DNA is TGTGCCAGCAGCTTACAGGGGTACGAGGGCTACACCTTC. Amino acids: CASSLQGYEGYTF.

The chain couples TRBV5-1 to TRBJ1-1; D possibly corresponds to TRBD1 (5 bases). The V gene's germline CDR1 is SGHRS and CDR2 YFSETQ. Trimming shortened V by 4 bases and J by 0 bases, and 10 bases separated the two germline ends. The CDR3 consists of 14 residues. The CDR3 here is CASSRVTVNTEAFF. The CDR3 DNA follows: TGCGCCAGCAGCCGCGTGACAGTGAACACTGAAGCTTTCTTT.

The CDR3 nucleotides read TGTGCCAGCAGCTTGCAAGGAGGTAGACTAGCGGAGAAAGAGACCCAGTACTTC. Translating it yields CASSLQGGRLAEKETQYF. The chain is built from TRBV5-4 and TRBJ2-5; 9 bases map to TRBD2. The CDR3 is 18 residues long. Germline loops: CDR1 SGHNT, CDR2 YYREEE (reference sequence). J lost 3 bases, V lost 1 base, and 13 bases had no gene match.

The chain couples TRBV29-1 to TRBJ2-7; TRBD1 matches 7 bases. The CDR3 loop spans 12 amino acids. The germline gives CDR1 SQVTM, CDR2 ANQGSEA. Trimming took 6 bases from V and 4 from J; bases not matched to a gene: 6. For the CDR3, the DNA is TGCAGCGTCGGGACAGAAAATTACGAGCAGTACTTC. It translates to CSVGTENYEQYF.

The rearrangement joins TRBV19 to TRBJ2-1, with 8 bases lining up with TRBD1. Per germline, CDR1 LNHDA and CDR2 SQIVND (reference sequence). The CDR3 consists of 15 residues. Germline trimming cut 4 bases from V and 9 bases from J; bases unmatched to any gene: 11. CDR3 sequence: CASSTADRVVSEQFF. CDR3 DNA: TGTGCCAGTAGTACCGCGGACAGGGTGGTCAGTGAGCAGTTCTTC.

The chain uses TRBV7-2 and TRBJ2-5; D unresolved. Per the germline V gene, CDR1 is SGHTA and CDR2 is FQGNSA. CDR3 length equals 13 residues. Trimming took 4 bases from V and 4 from J, leaving 10 bases between them. This chain's CDR3 is CASSWVVGETQYF. CDR3 nucleotide sequence: TGTGCCAGCAGCTGGGTGGTGGGAGAGACCCAGTACTTC.